Following are 12 T cell receptor beta chains from one sample sequenced in a study of cytotoxic CD8 clonotypes in ibrutinib-treated CLL. The method was immunoSEQ multiplex PCR; TCRdb's version includes in-frame clones alone and lacks a portion of them. The sample includes about 60,000 clones, roughly 58% of them seen just once. This specimen was PBMCs, taken at disease progression, from a patient treated with ibrutinib. The receptors were gathered from a human donor with chronic lymphocytic leukemia.

V usage is TRBV15 and J usage is TRBJ2-7; D is undetermined. The germline gives CDR1 LNHNV, CDR2 YYDKDF (reference sequence). There are 12 residues in the CDR3. Trimming removed 4 bases at V and 3 bases at J, with 7 bases between. In nucleotides, the CDR3 is TGTGCCACCAGCAAGCCCGGCTACGAGCAGTACTTC. Translated: CATSKPGYEQYF.

This clone was observed a single time. CDR3 loop: CATSRERALSTDTQYF. The CDR3 nucleotides read TGTGCCACCAGCAGAGAACGGGCCCTTAGCACAGATACGCAGTATTTT. This sequence joins TRBV15 and TRBJ2-3, with unresolved D. This CDR3 is 16 amino acids long. CDR1 and CDR2 from the germline V gene are LNHNV and YYDKDF (reference sequence). V was pared by 0 bases and J by 0 bases, with 10 bases between.

The chain recombines TRBV5-1 with TRBJ2-3, with 10 nucleotides matching TRBD2. Germline CDR1 SGHRS, CDR2 YFSETQ. The ends lost 5 bases at V and 8 bases at J; junction bases unmatched: 8. The CDR3 has 14 amino acids. CDR3 amino acids: CASSSSGGVGTQYF. The CDR3 bases are TGCGCCAGCAGTTCCAGCGGGGGGGTCGGTACGCAGTATTTT.

The chain is built from TRBV30 and TRBJ2-7; D is perhaps TRBD2 (5 bases). V shed 2 bases and J shed 0 bases, with 11 bases lying between them. CDR1 and CDR2 (germline): GTSNPN, SVGIG (reference sequence). This CDR3 has 14 amino acids. CDR3 bases: TGTGCCTGGAGTCCTAAAGGGAGCTCCTACGAGCAGTACTTC. It translates to CAWSPKGSSYEQYF.

This clone was observed a few times. V is TRBV14 and J is TRBJ2-7; maybe TRBD1 (6 bases). CDR3 length: 14 amino acids. The V end was cut by 0 bases, the J end by 6 bases, with 12 bases between. The germline gives CDR1 SGHDN, CDR2 FVKESK. Written as DNA, the CDR3 is TGTGCCAGCAGCCAAGATTATGGCAGGGGCGAGCAGTACTTC. It is translated as CASSQDYGRGEQYF. Looking up the rest from reference TRBV14 and TRBJ2-7 gives the full variable domain: EAGVTQFPSHSVIEKGQTVTLRCDPISGHDNLYWYRRVMGKEIKFLLHFVKESKQDESGMPNNRFLAERTGGTYSTLKVQPAELEDSGVYFCASSQDYGRGEQYFGPGTRLTVT.

DNA of the CDR3: TGTGCCAGCAGACCCATTATGATCTTACGGGAGGCTGACAATGAGCAGTTCTTC. Translated, it gives CASRPIMILREADNEQFF. The chain couples TRBV28 to TRBJ2-1, with 7 bases lining up with TRBD2. CDR3 length: 18 residues. CDR1 MDHEN and CDR2 SYDVKM come from the germline V gene. After removal of 6 bases from V and 5 bases from J, the junction contained 19 bases not matched to a gene.

This chain links TRBV6-5 with TRBJ2-7, with 10 bases that match TRBD2. The V gene end was trimmed by 5 bases and the J gene end by 4 bases; junction bases not matched to a gene: 8. Germline-derived CDR1 and CDR2 are MNHEY and SVGAGI. The CDR3 is 15 amino acids. CDR3 DNA: TGTGCCAGCAGTCCCTCTCTAGCGGGAGTTTACGAGCAGTACTTC. Amino acids: CASSPSLAGVYEQYF.

The chain couples TRBV4-1 to TRBJ1-2, with TRBD1 identical over 8 bases. CDR3 length: 14 amino acids. Germline V gene lookup returns CDR1 MGHRA and CDR2 YSYEKL. V shed 4 bases and J 8 bases; nucleotides not matched to a gene: 9. CDR3: CASSPLGAGGGYTF. CDR3 nucleotide sequence: TGCGCCAGCAGCCCCCTTGGGGCAGGGGGCGGCTACACCTTC.

The chain has TRBV7-9 and TRBJ2-3; D ambiguous. The CDR3 is 12 amino acids. The germline V gene has CDR1 SEHNR and CDR2 FQNEAQ (reference sequence). The V end was cut by 5 bases, the J end by 6 bases, with 9 bases between. CDR3 amino acids: CASSPNVDTQYF. CDR3 DNA sequence: TGTGCCAGCAGCCCTAATGTGGATACGCAGTATTTT.

This clone showed up just a few times. The rearrangement joins TRBV9 to TRBJ2-1; D gene ambiguous. V lost 2 bases and J 4 bases, leaving 7 bases between the germline ends. CDR1 and CDR2 from the germline V gene are SGDLS and YYNGEE. CDR3 length: 13 amino acids. The DNA of the CDR3 is TGTGCCAGCAGCGTGACGGATTACAATGAGCAGTTCTTC. Translation gives CASSVTDYNEQFF.

This clone was counted a few times. This CDR3 reads CASSDALGTDLEQYF. DNA of the CDR3: TGTGCCAGCAGTGACGCGCTGGGAACAGATTTAGAGCAGTACTTC. J is TRBJ2-7 and V is TRBV6-4; D unresolved. From germline, CDR1 is MRHNA and CDR2 SNTAGT. The germline V and J ends were trimmed by 2 bases and 7 bases, with 18 bases remaining between them. The CDR3 runs to 15 residues.

This clone showed up just a few times. The CDR3 nucleotides are TGTGCCAGCAGCTCAACGAACACCATATATTTT. It yields the protein CASSSTNTIYF. This chain links TRBV7-8 with TRBJ1-3; the D is unclear. This CDR3 is built from 11 residues. With 4 bases removed from V and 7 bases from J, the gap between germline ends came to 5 bases. CDR1 and CDR2 (germline): SGHVS, FQNEAQ.